What follows are 19 T cell receptor beta chains derived from one specimen sequenced in a study of cytomegalovirus exposure and HLA in healthy donors. Only in-frame clones appear in the TCRdb table, and some are missing; sequencing was by immunoSEQ multiplex PCR. The sample includes about 240,000 clones, approximately 83% of them seen just once. The sample taken for sequencing was PBMCs. The receptor set was obtained from a woman aged 25 to 39 in good health and CMV-seropositive.

The V gene is TRBV19, the J gene TRBJ2-5, with 14 positions matching TRBD2. Trimming at V came to 10 bases and at J to 4 bases, leaving 11 bases not matched to a gene. The CDR3 has 16 residues. Germline CDR1 LNHDA, CDR2 SQIVND (reference sequence). CDR3 bases: TGTGCCACCGGGACTAGCGGGAGTCGTTTGTTAGAGACCCAGTACTTC. Translation: CATGTSGSRLLETQYF.

The rearrangement joins TRBV5-6 to TRBJ2-1; D might be TRBD1 (6 bases). V lost 2 bases to trimming and J lost 7 bases, with 13 bases between them. The CDR3 covers 14 residues. Germline CDR1 reads SGHDT; CDR2 reads YYEEEE. CDR3 amino acids: CASSFDFQGNEQFF. The CDR3 nucleotides read TGTGCCAGCAGCTTTGATTTCCAGGGGAATGAGCAGTTCTTC.

The CDR3, as DNA: TGTGCCAGCAGTCAGACTAGCGGGATAGGCGATGAGCAGTTCTTC. It encodes CASSQTSGIGDEQFF. The rearrangement links TRBV27 to TRBJ2-1, with TRBD2 matching over 11 bases. After removal of 5 bases from V and 8 bases from J, the junction contained 8 bases not matched to a gene. CDR1 and CDR2 from the germline V gene are MNHEY and SMNVEV (reference sequence). The length of the CDR3 is 15 residues.

The V and J genes are TRBV27 and TRBJ2-3, with 10 nucleotides matching TRBD2. This CDR3 is built from 16 residues. Germline V CDR1 and CDR2: MNHEY, SMNVEV (reference sequence). V was pared by 4 bases and J by 2 bases, with 6 bases of the junction left unmatched. CDR3 in DNA: TGTGCCAGCAGTTCCCTTAGCGGGAGGCCCACAGATACGCAGTATTTT. It encodes CASSSLSGRPTDTQYF.

The rearrangement links TRBV4-1 to TRBJ2-7; weak D call: TRBD1 (6 bases). This CDR3 spans 16 amino acids. The germline V gene has CDR1 MGHRA and CDR2 YSYEKL. The V end lost 4 bases, the J end lost 6 bases, and 22 bases lay between the germline ends. The CDR3 nucleotides read TGCGCCAGCAGCCGGCGAGGGGACAAGGAAGACCTCGAGCAGTACTTC. It codes for CASSRRGDKEDLEQYF.

In the case of this clone: This sample includes further DNA sequences coding for the same CDR3. This rearrangement joins TRBV2 to TRBJ2-7; tentatively, D is TRBD1 (6 bases). Trimming removed 6 bases at V and 6 bases at J, with 12 bases between. The CDR3 is 12 amino acids. CDR1 is SNHLY, CDR2 FYNNEI, per germline. In nucleotides, the CDR3 is TGTGCCAGCAGGTCGACAGGTGGCGAGCAGTACTTC. This gives the protein CASRSTGGEQYF.

The chain links TRBV6-5 to TRBJ1-1; D remains unclear. CDR3 size: 13 residues. Trimming took 2 bases from V and 3 from J, leaving 7 bases between them. The germline V gene encodes CDR1 MNHEY and CDR2 SVGAGI. The CDR3 region has the DNA TGTGCCAGCAGTTACGCGGAGGACACTGAAGCTTTCTTT. Protein: CASSYAEDTEAFF.

The chain links TRBV18 to TRBJ2-7; possible D gene TRBD2, 6 bases. With 1 base removed from V and 4 bases from J, the gap between germline ends came to 17 bases. The germline CDR1 and CDR2 sequences are KGHSH and LQKENI. This CDR3 comprises 16 residues. Here the CDR3 DNA reads TGTGCCAGCTCACCACAGAAATCCGGGACTCGATACGAGCAGTACTTC. Translated, it gives CASSPQKSGTRYEQYF.

This sequence joins TRBV7-6 and TRBJ1-2; D is ambiguous. This CDR3 region has 13 residues. Germline lookup yields CDR1 SGHVS and CDR2 FNYEAQ. V was pared by 0 bases and J by 2 bases, with 4 bases between. This CDR3 reads CASSLAPNYGYTF. The CDR3, as DNA: TGTGCCAGCAGCTTAGCCCCGAACTATGGCTACACCTTC.

This rearrangement joins TRBV7-6 to TRBJ2-3; 8 nucleotides align to TRBD2. CDR1 and CDR2 (germline): SGHVS, FNYEAQ. The CDR3 is 16 residues long. The V and J ends lost 5 bases and 4 bases, in that order; junction bases with no gene match: 11. The CDR3 protein is CASSPLADPVADTQYF. CDR3 coding DNA: TGTGCCAGCAGCCCACTAGCGGATCCTGTAGCAGATACGCAGTATTTT.

This chain joins TRBV5-5 and TRBJ2-7, with 10 bases aligning to TRBD2. The germline V gene has CDR1 SGHKS and CDR2 YYEKEE (reference sequence). The CDR3 has 18 amino acids. The ends lost 0 bases at V and 2 bases at J; junction bases unmatched: 11. CDR3 DNA sequence: TGTGCCAGCAGCTTGGACCTAGCGGGAGTCTCTGTAACCTACGAGCAGTACTTC. Its translation: CASSLDLAGVSVTYEQYF.

The chain couples TRBV5-4 to TRBJ2-7; TRBD2 might be the D (6 bases). V was pared by 2 bases and J by 3 bases, with 12 bases between. This CDR3 comprises 14 residues. From germline, CDR1 is SGHNT and CDR2 YYREEE (reference sequence). The CDR3: CASSLDRRVYEQYF. Here the CDR3 DNA reads TGTGCCAGCAGCTTAGACCGGAGGGTCTACGAGCAGTACTTC.

This chain links TRBV29-1 with TRBJ2-6; D remains unclear. The V gene's germline CDR1 is SQVTM and CDR2 ANQGSEA. V gave up 3 bases and J gave up 4 bases, with 13 bases separating them. CDR3 length: 15 amino acids. The chain's CDR3 is CSVDLTSGGANVLTF. The CDR3 DNA reads TGCAGCGTTGACCTAACCTCAGGAGGGGCCAACGTCCTGACTTTC.

The rearrangement uses TRBV6-1 and TRBJ2-7; 7 bases map to TRBD1. J gave up 2 bases and V 8 bases, and 9 bases lay outside the gene matches. The CDR3 runs 14 residues. Germline CDR1 MNHNS, CDR2 SASEGT. In DNA, the CDR3 is TGTGCCAGCCAAACGACAGGGCCAGCCTACGAGCAGTACTTC. Protein: CASQTTGPAYEQYF.

V usage is TRBV2 and J usage is TRBJ2-1, with TRBD1 matching 7 bases. The V and J ends lost 5 bases and 7 bases, in that order; junction bases with no gene match: 11. The CDR3 has 15 amino acids. Germline V gene sequence: CDR1 SNHLY, CDR2 FYNNEI. CDR3 DNA: TGTGCCAGCAGTCTCCGGGACAGAGCTTTGAATGAGCAGTTCTTC. Its protein product is CASSLRDRALNEQFF.

The genes are TRBV19 and TRBJ1-5; D is undetermined. Germline V gives CDR1 LNHDA, CDR2 SQIVND (reference sequence). This CDR3 is built from 14 residues. Trimming pared 1 base from V and 1 base from J, leaving 5 bases between. The CDR3 reads CASSIGSSNQPQHF. The CDR3 DNA follows: TGTGCCAGTAGTATAGGTTCGAGCAATCAGCCCCAGCATTTT.

This clone was counted only a few times. The CDR3 loop is CAWSVGGEDTF. For the CDR3, the DNA is TGTGCCTGGAGTGTAGGGGGGGAGGACACCTTC. The chain links TRBV30 to TRBJ1-2; TRBD1 might be the D (6 bases). V lost 0 bases and J lost 12, with 11 bases in between. This CDR3 is built from 11 residues. Per the germline V gene, CDR1 is GTSNPN and CDR2 is SVGIG (reference sequence).

The chain uses TRBV5-4 and TRBJ2-3; D might be TRBD1 (7 bases). This CDR3 spans 17 amino acids. V dropped 2 bases and J dropped 0 bases, with 16 bases sitting between them. Germline CDR1 reads SGHNT; CDR2 reads YYREEE (reference sequence). Written as DNA, the CDR3 is TGTGCCAGCAGCTTTTCCGCGGGACAGTTCAGCACAGATACGCAGTATTTT. This codes for CASSFSAGQFSTDTQYF.

The gene calls are TRBV2 and TRBJ1-2; 7 nucleotides match TRBD1. Per the germline V gene, CDR1 is SNHLY and CDR2 is FYNNEI. V dropped 7 bases and J dropped 8; count of bases not matched to a gene: 7. This CDR3 spans 12 amino acids. CDR3 in amino acids: CASTTTGSGYTF. DNA for the CDR3: TGTGCCAGCACCACGACAGGGAGCGGCTACACCTTC.